The clone carrying this T cell receptor (beta chain) was picked up many times. As yet, its antigen is unknown. V lost 5 bases, J lost 3 bases, and 1 base stayed unmatched. CDR1 is MNHEY, CDR2 SVGEGT, per germline. This CDR3 contains 13 residues. These data belong to a study of T cells after yellow fever vaccination. The study, taken as a whole, reports: A minor fraction of clonotypes spanned both CD4 and CD8 compartments. Primary-vaccination clones mostly resurfaced post-booster (about 96% CD4, under 90% CD8). Although the secondary response was weaker, it peaked faster, at day 5 versus 15.

Synthesis of TCR cDNA relied on 5'RACE template switching, which attached a universal primer site and UMIs. TCRdb independently ran MiXCR on the 5' RACE reads; one entry per CDR3 protein. In the table there are 250,000 to 400,000 distinct CDR3 sequences, 3.5% to 4.5% of which are singletons. This sequence was found in a man younger than 35 who received the YFV17D yellow fever vaccine. The sample here was PBMCs, taken 15 days after the yellow fever booster vaccination. The V call is TRBV6-2 or TRBV6-3, the J call TRBJ2-1; TRBD2 aligns across 7 bases. CDR3 protein: CASSPGGYNEQFF. CDR3 in DNA: TGTGCCAGCAGTCCGGGGGGCTACAATGAGCAGTTCTTC.